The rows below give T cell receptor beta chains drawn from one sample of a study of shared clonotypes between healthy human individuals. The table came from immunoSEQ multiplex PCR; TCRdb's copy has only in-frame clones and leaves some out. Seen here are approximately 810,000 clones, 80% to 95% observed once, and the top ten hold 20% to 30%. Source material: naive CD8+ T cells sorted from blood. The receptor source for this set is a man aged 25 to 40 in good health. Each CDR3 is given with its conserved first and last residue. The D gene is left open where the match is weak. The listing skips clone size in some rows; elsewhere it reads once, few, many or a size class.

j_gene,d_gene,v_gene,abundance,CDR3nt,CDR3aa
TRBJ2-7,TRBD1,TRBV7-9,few,TGTGCCAGCAACCGGGACAGGGTCTACGAGCAGTACTTC,CASNRDRVYEQYF
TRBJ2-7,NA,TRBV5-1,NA,TGCGCCAGCAGCTTGGCTGGCGGGGTCTCCTACGAGCAGTACTTC,CASSLAGGVSYEQYF
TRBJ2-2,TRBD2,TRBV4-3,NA,TGCGCCAGCAGCCTGGGACTAGATAACACCGGGGAGCTGTTTTTT,CASSLGLDNTGELFF
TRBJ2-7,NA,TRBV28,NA,TGTGCCAGCAGTCCGACCAAGGGGGATCGAAACGAGCAGTACTTC,CASSPTKGDRNEQYF
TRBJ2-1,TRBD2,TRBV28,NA,TGTGCCAGCAGTTTTGTAGGACTAGCGGGTAAAGAAAGACCGAATGAGCAGTTCTTC,CASSFVGLAGKERPNEQFF
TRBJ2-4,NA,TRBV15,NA,TGTGCCACCAGCAGAGAAACGGGTATGATAAACATTCAGTACTTC,CATSRETGMINIQYF
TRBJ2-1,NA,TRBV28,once,TGTGCCAGCAGTTTAAGGGGGAGTGGGGGTGTTGATGAGCAGTTCTTC,CASSLRGSGGVDEQFF
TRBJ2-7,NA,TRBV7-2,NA,TGTGCCAGCAGCTTAGTAACCGGACTTGAGCAGTACTTC,CASSLVTGLEQYF
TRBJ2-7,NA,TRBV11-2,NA,TGTGCCAGCCGCGACGTCCGGGGGTCTCCCCTGGGGGAGCAGTACTTC,CASRDVRGSPLGEQYF
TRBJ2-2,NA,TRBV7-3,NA,TGTGCCAGCAGTCAGAGGTTACGGAAACCCCTCTACACCGGGGAGCTGTTTTTT,CASSQRLRKPLYTGELFF
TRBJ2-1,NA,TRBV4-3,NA,TGCGCCAGCAGCCAAGGGTACGCTCGGATGGACAATGAGCAGTTCTTC,CASSQGYARMDNEQFF
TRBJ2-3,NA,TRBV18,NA,TGTGCCAGCTCACCACCGGGGGGTCCGGCGGATACGCAGTATTTT,CASSPPGGPADTQYF
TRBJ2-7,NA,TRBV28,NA,TGTGCCAGTTTCGGGCAGGGTGGGTACGAGCAGTACTTC,CASFGQGGYEQYF
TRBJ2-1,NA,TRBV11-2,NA,TGTGCCAGCAGCCCCCTCACCAGCGGAGGATACAATGAGCAGTTCTTC,CASSPLTSGGYNEQFF
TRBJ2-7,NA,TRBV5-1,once,TGCGCCAGCAGCGGCGGGACAGAGGATGGAACCTACGAGCAGTACTTC,CASSGGTEDGTYEQYF
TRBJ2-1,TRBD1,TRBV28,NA,TGTGCCAGCAGCTCTCATAGACAGGGTCCTGATGAGCAGTTCTTC,CASSSHRQGPDEQFF
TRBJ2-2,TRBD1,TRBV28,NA,TGTGCCAGCAGTTCCCTAGGGACAGGGCCCACCGGGGAGCTGTTTTTT,CASSSLGTGPTGELFF
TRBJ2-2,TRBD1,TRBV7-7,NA,TGTGCCAGCAGCTTAATACAGGGGAGTAGCGGGGAGCTGTTTTTT,CASSLIQGSSGELFF
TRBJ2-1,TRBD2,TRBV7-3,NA,TGTGCCAGCAGCTCCAGACCCGCCGGGACTAGCAGAACCCTCGCCGGATACAATGAGCAGTTCTTC,CASSSRPAGTSRTLAGYNEQFF
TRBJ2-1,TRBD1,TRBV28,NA,TGTGCCAGCAGTTTGGGGGACAGGGTCTATAGCAATGAGCAGTTCTTC,CASSLGDRVYSNEQFF
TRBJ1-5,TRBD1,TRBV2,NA,TGTGCCAGCAGTCATACCGGGACAGGGGGCAATCAGCCCCAGCATTTT,CASSHTGTGGNQPQHF
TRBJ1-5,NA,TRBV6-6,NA,TGTGCCAGCAGTTACTCTGTCCAGGGGAATCAGCCCCAGCATTTT,CASSYSVQGNQPQHF
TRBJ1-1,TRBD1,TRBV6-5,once,TGTGCCAGCAGGTTGGGACAGGGCTGGACTGAAGCTTTCTTT,CASRLGQGWTEAFF
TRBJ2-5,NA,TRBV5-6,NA,TGTGCCAGCAGCTTTAGGGACATGGAACGCCGGCGGTACTTC,CASSFRDMERRRYF
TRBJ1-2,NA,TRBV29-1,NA,TGCAGCGTTGCAGAAAACCGACCGGGGGCGCCTCTCATGTATGGCTACACCTTC,CSVAENRPGAPLMYGYTF
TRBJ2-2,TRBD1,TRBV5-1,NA,TGCGCCAGCAGCGCCTGGACAGGGAACACCGGGGAGCTGTTTTTT,CASSAWTGNTGELFF